The clone carrying this TCR beta chain turned up a few times. Antigen: not known. The repertoire was sequenced with immunoSEQ multiplex PCR; TCRdb's copy has only in-frame clones and lacks some. This table has 89,000 or so clones, 82% appearing once. This specimen belongs to a study of graft-versus-host responses after intestinal transplantation. Study-wide context: For approximately three years after anti-thymocyte globulin induction, all recipients took tacrolimus and steroids. General study findings and limits: There was an association between peak levels of circulating GvH clones and early post-transplant HvG declines. GvH clones were identified in recipient marrow, with some first appearing in ileum or blood.

After removal of 4 bases from V and 3 bases from J, the junction contained 6 bases not matched to a gene. Germline loops: CDR1 SGDLS, CDR2 YYNGEE. This CDR3 contains 15 residues. The J gene is TRBJ2-3, the V gene TRBV9, with 9 bases that match TRBD1. The TCR comes from a human donor who received an intestinal transplant. The sample consisted of unstimulated CD4+ T cells sorted from spleen or lymph node cells, taken before intestinal transplant. CDR3 loop: CASSPRQGETDTQYF. CDR3 nucleotide sequence: TGTGCCAGCAGCCCCCGACAGGGGGAGACAGATACGCAGTATTTT.